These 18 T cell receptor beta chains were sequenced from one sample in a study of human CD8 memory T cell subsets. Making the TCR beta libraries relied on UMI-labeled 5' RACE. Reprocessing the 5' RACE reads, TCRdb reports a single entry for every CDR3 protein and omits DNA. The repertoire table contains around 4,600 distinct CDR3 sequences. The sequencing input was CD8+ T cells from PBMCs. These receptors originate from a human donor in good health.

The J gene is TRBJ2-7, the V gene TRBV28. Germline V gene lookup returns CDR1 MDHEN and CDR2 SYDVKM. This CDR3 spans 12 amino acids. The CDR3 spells CASSFYGYEQYF.

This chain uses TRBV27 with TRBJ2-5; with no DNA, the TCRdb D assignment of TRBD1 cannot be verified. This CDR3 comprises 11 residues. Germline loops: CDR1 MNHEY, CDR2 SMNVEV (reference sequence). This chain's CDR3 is CASRRGETQYF.

The CDR3 sequence is CASSELPETGSGKTGELFF. The chain recombines TRBV2 with TRBJ2-2; the D gene TCRdb calls, TRBD1, cannot be checked with no DNA. This CDR3 comprises 19 residues. The V gene's germline CDR1 is SNHLY and CDR2 FYNNEI.

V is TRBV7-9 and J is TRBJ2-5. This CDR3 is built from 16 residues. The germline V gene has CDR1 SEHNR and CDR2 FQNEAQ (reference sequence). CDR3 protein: CASSLDIVGLLGTQYF. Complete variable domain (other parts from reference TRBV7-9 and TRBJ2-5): DTGVSQNPRHKITKRGQNVTFRCDPISEHNRLYWYRQTLGQGPEFLTYFQNEAQLEKSRLLSDRFSAERPKGSFSTLEIQRTEQGDSAMYLCASSLDIVGLLGTQYFGPGTRLLVL.

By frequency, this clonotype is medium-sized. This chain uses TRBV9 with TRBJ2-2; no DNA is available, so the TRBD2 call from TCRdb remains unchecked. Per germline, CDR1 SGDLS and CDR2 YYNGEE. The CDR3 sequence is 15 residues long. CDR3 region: CASSVGLAEAGELFF.

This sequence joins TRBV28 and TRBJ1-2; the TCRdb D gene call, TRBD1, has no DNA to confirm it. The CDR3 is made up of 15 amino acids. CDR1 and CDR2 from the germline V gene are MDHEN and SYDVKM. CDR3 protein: CASSRLTGGNYGYTF.

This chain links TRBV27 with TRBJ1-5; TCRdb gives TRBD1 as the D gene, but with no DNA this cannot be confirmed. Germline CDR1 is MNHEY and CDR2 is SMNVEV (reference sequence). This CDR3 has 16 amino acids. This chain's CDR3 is CASSYGTGISNQPQHF.

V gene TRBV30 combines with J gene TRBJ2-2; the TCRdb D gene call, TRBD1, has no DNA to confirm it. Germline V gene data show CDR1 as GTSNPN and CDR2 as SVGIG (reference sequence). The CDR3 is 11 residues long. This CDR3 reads CAVGRTGELFF.

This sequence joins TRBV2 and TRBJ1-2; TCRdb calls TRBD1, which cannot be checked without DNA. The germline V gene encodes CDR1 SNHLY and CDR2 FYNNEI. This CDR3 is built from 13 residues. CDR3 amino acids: CASSDTGSYGYTF.

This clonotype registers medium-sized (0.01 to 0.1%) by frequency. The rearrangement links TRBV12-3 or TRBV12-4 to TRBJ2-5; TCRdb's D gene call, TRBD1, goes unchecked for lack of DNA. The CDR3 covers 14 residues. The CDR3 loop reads CASRDDREQETQYF.

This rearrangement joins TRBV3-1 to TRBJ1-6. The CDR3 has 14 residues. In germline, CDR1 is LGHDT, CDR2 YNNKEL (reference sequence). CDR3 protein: CASSLGIYNSPLHF.

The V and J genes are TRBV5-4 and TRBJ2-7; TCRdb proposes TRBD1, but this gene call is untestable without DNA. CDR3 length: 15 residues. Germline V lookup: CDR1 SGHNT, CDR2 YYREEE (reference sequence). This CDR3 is CASSGGETPFYEQYF. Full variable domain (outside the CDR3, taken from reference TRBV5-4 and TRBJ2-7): ETGVTQSPTHLIKTRGQQVTLRCSSQSGHNTVSWYQQALGQGPQFIFQYYREEENGRGNFPPRFSGLQFPNYSSELNVNALELDDSALYLCASSGGETPFYEQYFGPGTRLTVT.

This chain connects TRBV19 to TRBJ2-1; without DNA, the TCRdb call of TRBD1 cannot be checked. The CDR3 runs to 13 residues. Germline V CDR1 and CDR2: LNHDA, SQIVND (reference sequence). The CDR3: CASSGGQGNEQFF.

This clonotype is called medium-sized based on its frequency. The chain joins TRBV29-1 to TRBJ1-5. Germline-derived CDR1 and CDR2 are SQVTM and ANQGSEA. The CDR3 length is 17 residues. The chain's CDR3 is CSVAGGRRLGSNQPQHF.

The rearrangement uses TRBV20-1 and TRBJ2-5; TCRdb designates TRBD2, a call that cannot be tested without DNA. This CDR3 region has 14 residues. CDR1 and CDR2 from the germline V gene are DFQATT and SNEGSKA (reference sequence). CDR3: CSAGPSGSRKTQYF.

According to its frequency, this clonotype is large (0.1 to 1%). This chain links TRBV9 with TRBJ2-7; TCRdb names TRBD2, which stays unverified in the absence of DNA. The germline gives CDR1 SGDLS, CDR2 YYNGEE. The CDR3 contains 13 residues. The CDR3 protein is CASSPGTSYEQYF.

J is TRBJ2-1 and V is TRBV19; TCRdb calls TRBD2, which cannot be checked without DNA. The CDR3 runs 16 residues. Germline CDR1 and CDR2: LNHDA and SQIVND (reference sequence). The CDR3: CASSPPGVAGYNEQFF.

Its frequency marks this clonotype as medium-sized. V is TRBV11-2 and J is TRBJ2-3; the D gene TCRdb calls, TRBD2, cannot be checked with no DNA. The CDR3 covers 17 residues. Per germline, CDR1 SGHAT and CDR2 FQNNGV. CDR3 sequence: CASSEVGPSGMGDTQYF.